This T cell receptor beta chain was sequenced during a study of cytomegalovirus exposure and HLA in healthy donors. Study-level findings and limits: A later analysis reported that several of the most significant clusters appeared to be linked to common viral pathogens, among them Epstein-Barr virus. The study dropped some indistinguishable V segments, TRBV6-2 and TRBV6-3 among them.

PCR employed 60 Vbeta and 13 Jbeta primers. This table comes from immunoSEQ multiplex PCR, and its TCRdb copy is limited to in-frame clones, with some not included. The table has about 140,000 clones, approximately 82% seen once; the top ten hold over 1.5%. The trim removed 0 bases at V and 4 bases at J, leaving 3 bases unmatched. The V gene's germline CDR1 is SGDLS and CDR2 YYNGEE. CDR3 length equals 15 residues. For this clone: What it binds is unknown.

The specimen was PBMCs. The V and J genes are TRBV9 and TRBJ2-3, with 9 nucleotides matching TRBD2. The receptor was isolated from a man aged 40-55 years in good health and CMV-seronegative. CDR3 nucleotide sequence: TGTGCCAGCAGCGTAGGCGGGAGGGCCGCAGATACGCAGTATTTT. It specifies CASSVGGRAADTQYF.